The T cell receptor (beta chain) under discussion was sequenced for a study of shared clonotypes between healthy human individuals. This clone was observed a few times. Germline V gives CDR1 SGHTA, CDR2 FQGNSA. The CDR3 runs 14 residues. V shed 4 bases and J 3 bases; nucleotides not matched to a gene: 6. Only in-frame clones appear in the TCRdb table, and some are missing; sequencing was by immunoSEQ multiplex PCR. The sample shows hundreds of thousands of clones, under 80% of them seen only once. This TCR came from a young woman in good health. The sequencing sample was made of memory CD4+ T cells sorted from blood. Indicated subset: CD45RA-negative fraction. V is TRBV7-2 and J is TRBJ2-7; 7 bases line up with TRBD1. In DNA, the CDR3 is TGTGCCAGCAGCTACGACAGGGCGATCTACGAGCAGTACTTC. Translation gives CASSYDRAIYEQYF.